What follows is one T cell receptor (beta chain) and its context. Its antigen is not known. The CDR3 totals 15 residues. Trimming removed 5 bases from V and 3 bases from J; junction bases left unmatched: 7. CDR1 and CDR2 from the germline V gene are LNHDA and SQIVND (reference sequence). Clones were read by immunoSEQ multiplex PCR, and TCRdb kept only the in-frame ones, dropping some. The table lists 300 to 400 clones, around 36% of them singletons. This sample stems from a study of T cells in localized non-small cell lung cancer. Samples of adjacent lung (free of atypia) were collected at least 2 cm from the tumor margin. General study results and limits: The greatest T cell clonality was found in uninvolved adjacent lung (higher than in tumor). Because only a single region of the tumor was sequenced, heterogeneity remains possible.

This specimen consisted of normal lung tissue next to the tumor, obtained before any cancer treatment. The sequence came from a male donor older than 55 with stage III lung adenocarcinoma. V gene TRBV19 combines with J gene TRBJ2-7, with TRBD2 matching over 10 bases. The CDR3 coding sequence is TGTGCCAGTAGTCCACCCGTAGCGGGGGGCTACGAGCAGTACTTC. Protein product: CASSPPVAGGYEQYF.